This TCR beta chain was documented in a study of cytomegalovirus exposure and HLA in healthy donors. Study-wide results and limits: The study flagged around 160 TCR beta chains as cytomegalovirus-associated. Reports showed the classifier diagnosing cytomegalovirus status with high specificity and sensitivity. Immune exposure information comprised only CMV serostatus. Within an earlier analysis, most TCR beta V segments proved productive either about 90% or about 30% of the time.

Notes on this clone: Its specificity is unknown.

The ends were cut back, 3 bases at V and 8 bases at J, with 11 bases in the middle. The CDR3 loop spans 12 amino acids. Germline CDR1 SGHNT, CDR2 YYREEE (reference sequence). Amplification used 60 Vbeta primers and 13 Jbeta primers. Libraries were prepared by immunoSEQ multiplex PCR; TCRdb keeps only in-frame clonotypes and omits some of them. The sample records roughly 160,000 clones, 70% to 90% being singletons. This chain connects TRBV5-4 to TRBJ1-2; D gene unclear. This TCR was sampled from a woman aged 25 to 39 in good health and CMV-seronegative. Source material: PBMCs. This CDR3 reads CASSSPPRGYTF. The CDR3 DNA reads TGTGCCAGCAGCTCACCCCCGCGGGGCTACACCTTC.